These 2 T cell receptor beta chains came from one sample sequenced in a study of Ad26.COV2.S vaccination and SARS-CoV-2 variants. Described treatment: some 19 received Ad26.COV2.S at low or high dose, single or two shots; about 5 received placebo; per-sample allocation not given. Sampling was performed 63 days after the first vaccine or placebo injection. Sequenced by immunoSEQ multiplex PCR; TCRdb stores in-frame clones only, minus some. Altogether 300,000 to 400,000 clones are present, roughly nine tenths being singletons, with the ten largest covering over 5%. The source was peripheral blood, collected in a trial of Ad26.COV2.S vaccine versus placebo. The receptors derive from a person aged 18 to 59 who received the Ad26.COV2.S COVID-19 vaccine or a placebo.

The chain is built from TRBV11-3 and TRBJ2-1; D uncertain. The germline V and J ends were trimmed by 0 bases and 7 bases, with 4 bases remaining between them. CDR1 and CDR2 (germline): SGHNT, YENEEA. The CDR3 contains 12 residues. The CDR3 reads CASSLELNEQFF. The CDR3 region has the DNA TGTGCCAGCAGCTTAGAGTTGAATGAGCAGTTCTTC.

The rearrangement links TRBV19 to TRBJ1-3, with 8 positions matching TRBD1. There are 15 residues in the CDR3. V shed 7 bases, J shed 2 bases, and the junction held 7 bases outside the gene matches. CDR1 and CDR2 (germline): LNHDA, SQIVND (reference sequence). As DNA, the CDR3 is TGTGCCAGTATCGACAGGGGAAAAGCTGGAAACACCATATATTTT. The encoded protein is CASIDRGKAGNTIYF.